The TCR beta chain described here comes from a study of PD-1 blockade in classical Hodgkin lymphoma (dated by TCRdb to about 2020). In the study overall: Nivolumab dosing was 3 mg/kg intravenously every 2 weeks, continuing until either disease progression or unacceptable toxicity. The study used TCR beta sequencing and CyTOF to define a peripheral blood immune signature of response to PD-1 blockade in classical Hodgkin lymphoma.

Taken with the paper, the label for time point translates to: cycle 1 day 1 (C1D1), immediately before nivolumab initiation. All trial patients had relapsed after autologous stem cell transplantation, with cohorts A, B and C differing in prior brentuximab vedotin exposure. The trial cohort comprised approximately 55 patients with relapsed/refractory classical Hodgkin lymphoma whose best overall responses were complete response, partial response or progressive disease. In the multi-cohort phase II CheckMate 205 trial, trial patients received single-agent nivolumab. Best overall response was determined by an independent review committee according to the 2007 International Working Group response criteria. PBMCs from the trial were collected at three points: immediately before nivolumab initiation (C1D1), and during therapy at cycle 2 day 1 and cycle 4 day 1. Peripheral blood was collected in 8 mL Vacutainer Cell Preparation Tubes, from which PBMCs were isolated by centrifugation and then cryopreserved.

From the cysteine through the phenylalanine, the CDR3 covers 16 amino acids. CDR3 DNA is the only sequence kept; it has 48 bases, read in frame from the first base. Based on the germline V gene, the CDR1 and CDR2 sequences are MRHNA and SNTAGT. Here V drops 6 bases and J drops 4 bases, and the junction holds 12 bases not matched to any gene. Here is what the overall study found, with its caveats: Baseline TCR diversity was reported to be lower in newly diagnosed patients than in healthy donors and to be lower still in relapsed/refractory patients. CD4+ but not CD8+ TCR diversity rose significantly by C4D1 (p=0.0027 vs p=0.16), most apparent in complete responders (p=0.02). The study was restricted to a single clinical trial cohort, and the causes of repertoire differences, possibly disease activity or prior therapy, were left undefined. Baseline diversity similar to that of newly diagnosed patients was observed in trial patients achieving complete response, whereas significantly lower diversity was observed in partial responders and progressors. Lower diversity was observed in patients in whom nivolumab was started less than 1 year after ASCT, and these patients were excluded from later analyses so that confounding by immune reconstitution would be avoided.

Genomic DNA was isolated using the Qiagen DNeasy kit from unsorted PBMCs as well as from negatively selected CD4+ and CD8+ fractions. TCR beta CDR3 regions were subjected to amplification by immunoSEQ multiplex PCR with primers that anneal to V and J segments. A synthetic immune receptor repertoire was used to minimize amplification bias, and remaining bias was computationally removed after sequencing. The authors' pipeline ran thus. Repertoire diversity was quantified as the Shannon entropy index using custom Python scripts. Unsorted, CD4+ and CD8+ repertoires were examined separately, except in combined analyses, for which CD4+ and CD8+ sequences were merged in silico. Clonal expansion was defined as at least a 2-fold frequency increase after treatment relative to C1D1, with a pseudocount of 0.5 for undetected baseline clones. Clones with 0 or 1 copy at C1D1 were classified as singleton clones, and clones with 2 or more copies were classified as non-singleton clones. Clones expanded in unsorted samples were assigned a CD4+, CD8+ or unknown annotation through matching of protein sequences in sorted samples from the same patient. Diversity changes from C1D1 to C4D1 were tested in paired samples using Wilcoxon tests. Drawn from immuneACCESS, this table holds only the in-frame rearrangements with V and J called that TCRdb kept. Clones are partly lost; checked studies trace under half to an unresolved V gene and leave the rest unexplained. V and J calls and clone size are given by that table; D and trimming were obtained from the DNA. The sample table shows 5,000 to 6,000 clones, and more than 50% are seen once. The ten largest make up 60% to 75% of the sample.

In regard to this clone: Its binding antigen is unknown. No qualities accompany the bases; no much larger clone lies one base away.

The sequence joins TRBV6-4 to TRBJ2-1; TRBD2 agrees with 7 junctional bases. The sequences come from peripheral blood mononuclear cells (PBMCs), collected at baseline. The sequence came from a human donor with classical Hodgkin lymphoma. The nucleotides read TGTGCCAGCAGCCTCGGGGCGGGAGCAGGGTACAATGAGCAGTTCTTC. The resulting protein is CASSLGAGAGYNEQFF.